One and the same sample provided the 8 T cell receptor beta chains below, sequenced in a study of T cell changes during pregnancy in multiple sclerosis (dated by TCRdb to 2018 to 2020). The library came from the immunoSEQ multiplex PCR assay. TCRdb retrieved this table from immuneACCESS and kept in-frame rearrangements only. Not all clones are present; in checked studies, unresolved V genes account for under half, and no reason is known for the remainder. The sample profile shows around 30,000 clones; almost 90% of them were found once. Under 0.75% of the sample is in the top ten clones. This specimen was CD4+ T cells from peripheral blood mononuclear cells, taken in the third trimester of pregnancy. Source of these receptors: a female donor in good health, enrolled as a control in a pregnancy study.

The rearrangement uses TRBV5-5 and TRBJ2-3; D perhaps matches TRBD2 (6 bases). The CDR3 contains 16 residues. CDR1 is SGHKS, CDR2 YYEKEE, per germline (reference sequence). The germline V and J ends were trimmed by 3 bases and 1 base, with 15 bases remaining between them. DNA for the CDR3: TGTGCCAGCAGCTGGGACGGGAGATTAGGCACAGATACGCAGTATTTT. As protein: CASSWDGRLGTDTQYF.

This chain uses TRBV6-5 with TRBJ2-7; D might be TRBD1 (5 bases). Trimming took off 2 bases at V and 6 bases at J, with 14 bases between the two ends. The CDR3 is made up of 14 amino acids. Germline V gene lookup returns CDR1 MNHEY and CDR2 SVGAGI. CDR3 sequence (DNA): TGTGCCAGCAGTTACGCTGTAGGTGGGGCCGAGCAGTACTTC. This translates into CASSYAVGGAEQYF.

V is TRBV7-8 and J is TRBJ2-1, with 9 nucleotides matching TRBD1. Germline loops: CDR1 SGHVS, CDR2 FQNEAQ. This CDR3 contains 14 residues. V shed 5 bases and J 8 bases; nucleotides not matched to a gene: 7. CDR3 residues: CASSPNRGQDEQFF. CDR3 DNA: TGTGCCAGCAGCCCTAACAGGGGGCAGGATGAGCAGTTCTTC. The variable domain in full, with the rest retrieved from reference TRBV7-8 and TRBJ2-1, is GAGVSQSPRYKVAKRGQDVALRCDPISGHVSLFWYQQALGQGPEFLTYFQNEAQLDKSGLPSDRFFAERPEGSVSTLKIQRTQQEDSAVYLCASSPNRGQDEQFFGPGTRLTVL.

The chain uses TRBV11-3 and TRBJ2-2; a weak D match, TRBD2 (6 bases). Germline CDR1 SGHNT, CDR2 YENEEA. V lost 5 bases to trimming and J lost 5 bases, with 9 bases between them. This CDR3 is built from 13 residues. DNA for the CDR3: TGTGCCAGCAGCCCCGGGACTACCGGGGAGCTGTTTTTT. Protein: CASSPGTTGELFF. Full variable domain (remainder filled in from reference TRBV11-3 and TRBJ2-2): EAGVVQSPRYKIIEKKQPVAFWCNPISGHNTLYWYLQNLGQGPELLIRYENEEAVDDSQLPKDRFSAERLKGVDSTLKIQPAELGDSAVYLCASSPGTTGELFFGEGSRLTVL.

This clone showed up just a few times. The chain uses TRBV29-1 and TRBJ1-1, with D perhaps matching TRBD1 (5 bases). V was trimmed by 7 bases and J by 5 bases, leaving 17 bases between them. Germline assignment: CDR1 SQVTM and CDR2 ANQGSEA. The CDR3 length is 13 residues. DNA of the CDR3: TGCAGCGCTCCTTTAGTGGGGGGGACTGAAGCTTTCTTT. This sequence encodes CSAPLVGGTEAFF.

The rearrangement joins TRBV6-1 to TRBJ1-1, with D tentatively TRBD1 (5 bases). The CDR3 sequence is 11 residues long. Per germline, CDR1 MNHNS and CDR2 SASEGT. V lost 10 bases and J lost 7, with 13 bases in between. CDR3: CAIRVAFEAFF. The CDR3 DNA is TGTGCCATCAGGGTAGCATTTGAAGCTTTCTTT.

This clone was detected only once. The chain combines TRBV5-4 with TRBJ1-1, with D perhaps TRBD1 (5 bases). CDR3 length: 15 amino acids. Germline V lookup: CDR1 SGHNT, CDR2 YYREEE (reference sequence). V was cut by 3 bases and J by 3 bases, with 15 bases left in between. The CDR3 coding sequence is TGTGCCAGCAGCTATCAGGGTTTGGGGTACACTGAAGCTTTCTTT. Protein: CASSYQGLGYTEAFF.

The chain has TRBV7-6 and TRBJ2-7; 8 bases are a match to TRBD1. CDR1 is SGHVS and CDR2 is FNYEAQ in the germline V gene. V shed 3 bases, J shed 2 bases, and the junction held 3 bases outside the gene matches. The CDR3 sequence is 14 residues long. In DNA form, the CDR3 reads TGTGCCAGCAGCTTGGCAGGGGGCACCTACGAGCAGTACTTC. This encodes CASSLAGGTYEQYF.